These 27 T cell receptor beta chains were all obtained from the same sample, sequenced in a study of beta chain features in type 1 diabetes. As every portion of the isolated RNA was reverse transcribed, the sequencing read expressed TCRB transcripts. Profiled with immunoSEQ multiplex PCR; TCRdb holds only in-frame clones, not every one. Here the sample spans roughly 250,000 clones, more than 9% being singletons. The sequenced sample was naive CD4+ T cells from blood. These receptors were collected from a woman between 18 and 30 years old in good health.

This clone occurred a few times. The chain uses TRBV19 and TRBJ1-2; a possible D gene is TRBD1 (5 bases). V gave up 3 bases and J gave up 4 bases, with 15 bases separating them. Germline V gives CDR1 LNHDA, CDR2 SQIVND (reference sequence). This CDR3 spans 15 amino acids. The DNA for the CDR3 is TGTGCCAGTAGTATGCAGCCGCGGGGCGGCTATGGCTACACCTTC. The encoded protein is CASSMQPRGGYGYTF.

The table lists this clone with a few counts. This chain connects TRBV6-5 to TRBJ2-7; tentatively, D is TRBD2 (5 bases). V was clipped by 0 bases and J by 2 bases, with 11 bases between them. This CDR3 has 15 amino acids. Germline V gives CDR1 MNHEY, CDR2 SVGAGI. CDR3 in DNA: TGTGCCAGCAGTTACTCACCAGCGGCTCCCTACGAGCAGTACTTC. Its translation is CASSYSPAAPYEQYF.

The chain carries TRBV9 and TRBJ2-3, with D possibly TRBD1 on 6 matching bases. V lost 2 bases and J 8 bases, leaving 18 bases between the germline ends. Germline CDR1 reads SGDLS; CDR2 reads YYNGEE. The length of the CDR3 is 15 residues. The chain's CDR3 is CASSVLQGSSGTQYF. DNA of the CDR3: TGTGCCAGCAGCGTCCTACAGGGTTCTTCGGGTACGCAGTATTTT. Combining the CDR3 with reference TRBV9 and TRBJ2-3 gives the whole variable domain DSGVTQTPKHLITATGQRVTLRCSPRSGDLSVYWYQQSLDQGLQFLIQYYNGEERAKGNILERFSAQQFPDLHSELNLSSLELGDSALYFCASSVLQGSSGTQYFGPGTRLTVL.

The chain uses TRBV6-4 and TRBJ2-7; TRBD2 matches at 7 bases. CDR3 length equals 16 residues. Per the germline V gene, CDR1 is MRHNA and CDR2 is SNTAGT. After removal of 4 bases from V and 0 bases from J, the junction contained 9 bases not matched to a gene. The chain's CDR3 is CASSGSLAAYSYEQYF. CDR3 coding DNA: TGTGCCAGCAGTGGCTCCCTAGCGGCCTACTCCTACGAGCAGTACTTC.

In its sample, this clone was seen a few times. The rearrangement uses TRBV5-1 and TRBJ2-1, with TRBD1 matching 7 bases. V was clipped by 4 bases and J by 15 bases; unmatched bases: 7. CDR3 size: 11 residues. CDR1 SGHRS and CDR2 YFSETQ come from the germline V gene. CDR3 DNA: TGCGCCAGCAGCGCGGACAGGTCGGGGTTCTTC. Protein: CASSADRSGFF.

The chain is built from TRBV18 and TRBJ1-5, with D unclear. Germline-derived CDR1 and CDR2 are KGHSH and LQKENI. This CDR3 comprises 14 residues. The V end was cut by 5 bases, the J end by 0 bases, with 8 bases between. CDR3: CASSGLPSNQPQHF. The DNA for the CDR3 is TGTGCCAGCTCAGGGCTCCCTAGCAATCAGCCCCAGCATTTT.

Only a few counts were recorded for this clone. The gene calls are TRBV30 and TRBJ1-1; tentatively, D is TRBD1 (5 bases). V gave up 4 bases and J gave up 1 base, with 13 bases separating them. Germline CDR1 is GTSNPN and CDR2 is SVGIG (reference sequence). The length of the CDR3 is 14 residues. DNA for the CDR3: TGTGCCTGGAACCGCGACAGCAAGAACACTGAAGCTTTCTTT. It yields the protein CAWNRDSKNTEAFF.

This clone has just a few counts. The chain carries TRBV11-2 and TRBJ2-1; the match to TRBD2 covers 7 bases. Germline assignment: CDR1 SGHAT and CDR2 FQNNGV. Losses at the gene ends were 4 bases for V and 8 bases for J; bases not matched to a gene: 2. There are 12 residues in the CDR3. The CDR3 region is CASSYGGDEQFF. For the CDR3, the DNA is TGTGCCAGCAGCTATGGGGGGGATGAGCAGTTCTTC.

The chain links TRBV5-1 to TRBJ2-1; 9 bases map to TRBD2. The CDR3 extends over 20 amino acids. The ends lost 1 base at V and 2 bases at J; junction bases unmatched: 16. The germline V gene encodes CDR1 SGHRS and CDR2 YFSETQ. The CDR3 DNA reads TGCGCCAGCAGCTTGATTCCGAGGAGCGGGGCGGGAGGGCCCTACAATGAGCAGTTCTTC. Its translation is CASSLIPRSGAGGPYNEQFF.

This clone was seen only a few times. The chain recombines TRBV27 with TRBJ2-5, with D possibly being TRBD1 (6 bases). The germline V and J ends were trimmed by 3 bases and 3 bases, with 11 bases remaining between them. Germline V gene data show CDR1 as MNHEY and CDR2 as SMNVEV (reference sequence). The CDR3 totals 14 residues. The CDR3 DNA follows: TGTGCCAGCAGTTTGGTGGGACAAAAAGAGACCCAGTACTTC. It specifies CASSLVGQKETQYF.

This clone was counted a few times. CDR3 nucleotide sequence: TGTGCCACCAGCAGGAACCGGGACAGGGGGCTATATGAGCAGTTCTTC. Protein product: CATSRNRDRGLYEQFF. The chain couples TRBV15 to TRBJ2-1, with TRBD1 identical over 12 bases. The CDR3 loop spans 16 amino acids. Germline V gene data show CDR1 as LNHNV and CDR2 as YYDKDF (reference sequence). The junction had 8 bases not matched to a gene; V was cut back by 3 bases and J by 8 bases.

The gene calls are TRBV27 and TRBJ2-5; D gene ambiguous. Trimming cost V 7 bases and J 8 bases, with 8 bases left between them. The CDR3 extends over 10 amino acids. Germline CDR1 MNHEY, CDR2 SMNVEV (reference sequence). CDR3 amino acids: CASTCSTQYF. CDR3 DNA: TGTGCCAGCACCTGTTCTACCCAGTACTTC.

This chain joins TRBV25-1 and TRBJ1-3; no clear D. Germline CDR1 MGHDK, CDR2 SYGVNS. Trimming took 3 bases from V and 4 from J, leaving 13 bases between them. This CDR3 region has 15 residues. The CDR3 nucleotides read TGTGCCAGCAGTGACCCCGGGGTGGGAGGAAACACCATATATTTT. Protein sequence: CASSDPGVGGNTIYF.

The chain links TRBV5-4 to TRBJ2-7; TRBD1 aligns across 8 bases. V lost 0 bases, J lost 3 bases, and 5 bases stayed unmatched. In germline, CDR1 is SGHNT, CDR2 YYREEE (reference sequence). The length of the CDR3 is 15 residues. The CDR3 coding sequence is TGTGCCAGCAGCTTGGCCGGGGACAGGAGCTACGAGCAGTACTTC. Its protein product is CASSLAGDRSYEQYF.

This clone was observed a handful of times. The genes are TRBV30 and TRBJ1-3; no definite D call. CDR3 length: 14 amino acids. Per germline, CDR1 GTSNPN and CDR2 SVGIG (reference sequence). The V gene lost 3 bases and the J gene lost 0 bases, with 9 bases spanning the gap. CDR3 DNA sequence: TGTGCCTGGAGCCGACATACCTCTGGAAACACCATATATTTT. Protein: CAWSRHTSGNTIYF.

This clone was seen more than once but under ten times. The chain recombines TRBV9 with TRBJ2-5, with 7 bases that match TRBD1. The CDR3 runs to 14 residues. V lost 4 bases to trimming and J lost 5 bases; unmatched junction nucleotides: 8. Per the germline V gene, CDR1 is SGDLS and CDR2 is YYNGEE. The CDR3 is CASSTGQPGETQYF. The CDR3 DNA follows: TGTGCCAGCAGCACGGGACAGCCCGGGGAGACCCAGTACTTC.

The chain joins TRBV19 to TRBJ2-7; D gene unclear. This CDR3 is built from 13 residues. The germline V and J ends were trimmed by 5 bases and 0 bases, with 8 bases remaining between them. The germline V gene has CDR1 LNHDA and CDR2 SQIVND (reference sequence). CDR3 residues: CASSSDISYEQYF. DNA for the CDR3: TGTGCCAGTAGTTCCGACATCTCCTACGAGCAGTACTTC. The whole variable domain, filled in from reference TRBV19 and TRBJ2-7, reads DGGITQSPKYLFRKEGQNVTLSCEQNLNHDAMYWYRQDPGQGLRLIYYSQIVNDFQKGDIAEGYSVSREKKESFPLTVTSAQKNPTAFYLCASSSDISYEQYFGPGTRLTVT.

This chain connects TRBV6-5 to TRBJ2-5; 7 nucleotides align to TRBD1. CDR1 MNHEY and CDR2 SVGAGI come from the germline V gene. The CDR3 is 12 amino acids. The J segment lost 6 bases and the V segment lost 8 bases, leaving 6 bases of the junction unmatched. The CDR3 loop reads CASGSGGKTQYF. The DNA for the CDR3 is TGTGCCAGCGGATCAGGGGGAAAGACCCAGTACTTC.

This clone has more than one count but fewer than ten. This chain connects TRBV6-5 to TRBJ1-1; 8 nucleotides line up with TRBD1. The V segment lost 10 bases and the J segment 4 bases; nucleotides outside the gene matches: 8. This CDR3 has 13 amino acids. Germline loops: CDR1 MNHEY, CDR2 SVGAGI. CDR3 coding DNA: TGTGCCATCAGCGGACAGGGAGGCACTGAAGCTTTCTTT. This codes for CAISGQGGTEAFF.

The genes are TRBV15 and TRBJ2-3, with TRBD2 as a possible D gene (7 bases). V gave up 0 bases and J gave up 0 bases, with 13 bases separating them. This CDR3 region has 17 residues. Germline CDR1 is LNHNV and CDR2 is YYDKDF (reference sequence). As DNA, the CDR3 is TGTGCCACCAGCAGAGACCGGGGGGCAGCAAGCACAGATACGCAGTATTTT. Translation gives CATSRDRGAASTDTQYF.

This chain links TRBV5-4 with TRBJ2-7, with TRBD1 matching over 7 bases. The trim removed 3 bases at V and 5 bases at J, leaving 8 bases unmatched. The CDR3 contains 14 residues. CDR1 and CDR2 (germline): SGHNT, YYREEE (reference sequence). The CDR3 DNA reads as TGTGCCAGCAGCTACGTAGGGGGCGGCGACGAGCAGTACTTC. It specifies CASSYVGGGDEQYF.

V usage is TRBV18 and J usage is TRBJ2-7; 13 nucleotides align to TRBD2. J gave up 0 bases and V 4 bases, and 0 bases lay outside the gene matches. CDR1 is KGHSH and CDR2 is LQKENI in the germline V gene. There are 15 residues in the CDR3. CDR3 DNA: TGTGCCAGCTCACGGACTAGCGGGAGCTCCTACGAGCAGTACTTC. Its protein is CASSRTSGSSYEQYF.

V is TRBV5-1 and J is TRBJ1-3; D gene uncertain. CDR1 is SGHRS, CDR2 YFSETQ, per germline. The CDR3 has 14 residues. Trimming cost V 0 bases and J 4 bases, with 8 bases left between them. The CDR3 protein is CASSLANYGNTIYF. CDR3 DNA: TGCGCCAGCAGCTTGGCTAATTACGGAAACACCATATATTTT.

The chain employs TRBV7-6 and TRBJ2-3; perhaps TRBD1 as D (5 bases). CDR1 is SGHVS, CDR2 FNYEAQ, per germline. The CDR3 consists of 16 residues. The ends were cut back, 1 base at V and 4 bases at J, with 15 bases in the middle. CDR3 region: CASSLVPRAGPDTQYF. In DNA, the CDR3 is TGTGCCAGCAGCTTAGTCCCCAGGGCCGGCCCAGATACGCAGTATTTT.

This clone was recorded a few times. This sequence joins TRBV5-1 and TRBJ1-2; D unclear. Trimming stripped 4 bases from V and 7 bases from J, with 17 bases between. Germline CDR1 SGHRS, CDR2 YFSETQ. The CDR3 length is 14 residues. This chain's CDR3 is CASSLLSGDTGYTF. Here the CDR3 DNA reads TGCGCCAGCAGCCTACTTTCCGGGGATACTGGCTACACCTTC.

This chain joins TRBV6-1 and TRBJ2-1; TRBD2 is a possible D gene (6 bases). CDR1 is MNHNS, CDR2 SASEGT, per germline. There are 14 residues in the CDR3. Deletions cut 1 base from V and 9 bases from J, with 13 bases between. CDR3 nucleotides: TGTGCCAGCAGTGAAGTTGCGGGGCTCAGTGAGCAGTTCTTC. Its protein is CASSEVAGLSEQFF.

The V gene is TRBV5-1, the J gene TRBJ2-1; weak D call: TRBD1 (6 bases). Between the trimmed V and J ends, which lost 0 bases and 10 bases, there was a span of 14 bases. From germline, CDR1 is SGHRS and CDR2 YFSETQ. The CDR3 contains 14 residues. The CDR3 DNA sequence: TGCGCCAGCAGCTTGGAGACAGGAGTTCGGGAGCAGTTCTTC. It translates to CASSLETGVREQFF.